This TCR beta chain was sequenced during a study of human T cells and chemical hapten exposure. The overall study: Predominantly women, the patients had alopecia areata, totalis or universalis.

Sample time point: patch test 1, 2 weeks after DPC sensitization. The treatment here: therapeutic diphenylcyclopropenone sensitization with weekly scalp DPC. The CDR3 has 12 amino acids. CDR1 SGHNT and CDR2 YYREEE come from the germline V gene (reference sequence). J gave up 7 bases and V 4 bases, and 2 bases lay outside the gene matches. TCRdb re-analysed the RACE reads in MiXCR, keeping a single row per CDR3 protein. The sample consists of approximately 80,000 distinct CDR3 sequences, about 8% of them appearing once. The source was whole blood, collected in connection with sensitization to the hapten diphenylcyclopropenone (DPC). The genes are TRBV5-4 and TRBJ1-2; 9 bases are shared with TRBD1. The TCR was taken from a woman in her thirties with alopecia areata. Some clones in this sample may be carry-over from other donors' samples. The CDR3 DNA reads as TGTGCCAGCAGCCGGGACAGGGTTGGCTACACCTTC. This encodes CASSRDRVGYTF.